The present entry profiles one T cell receptor beta chain with its context. These data belong to a study of spatial heterogeneity in lung cancer. Time point given: sample taken at primary tumor resection. Researchers sequenced whole RNA taken from tumor, nontumor lung or frozen PBMC without sorting. 72 TRACERx patients with early, untreated non-small cell lung cancer donated samples. V lost 1 base and J 2 bases, leaving 9 bases between the germline ends. Per germline, CDR1 SEHNR and CDR2 FQNEAQ (reference sequence). This CDR3 has 15 residues. One entry per CDR3 protein results from TCRdb running MiXCR on the 5' RACE reads. This repertoire shows over 75,000 distinct CDR3 sequences, about 20% found once; its top ten account for around 6.6%.

Sample: PBMCs, taken at surgery. The chain employs TRBV7-9 and TRBJ2-4; tentatively, D is TRBD2 (6 bases). The TCR comes from a male donor with early-stage non-small cell lung cancer. The CDR3 nucleotides read TGTGCCAGCAGCTTAGTTGCGGGGTCCAAAAACATTCAGTACTTC. As protein: CASSLVAGSKNIQYF.